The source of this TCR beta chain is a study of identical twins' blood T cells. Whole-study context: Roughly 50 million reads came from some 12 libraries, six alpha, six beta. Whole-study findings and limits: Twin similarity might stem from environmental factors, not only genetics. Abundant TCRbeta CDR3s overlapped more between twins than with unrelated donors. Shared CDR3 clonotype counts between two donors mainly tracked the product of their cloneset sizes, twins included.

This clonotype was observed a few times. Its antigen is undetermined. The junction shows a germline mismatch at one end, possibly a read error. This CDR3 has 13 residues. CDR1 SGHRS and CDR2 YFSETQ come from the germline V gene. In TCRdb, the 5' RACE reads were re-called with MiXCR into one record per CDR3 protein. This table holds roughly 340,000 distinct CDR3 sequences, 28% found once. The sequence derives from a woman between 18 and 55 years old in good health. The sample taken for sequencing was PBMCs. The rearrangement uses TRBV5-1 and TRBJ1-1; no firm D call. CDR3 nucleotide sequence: TGCGTCAGCAGCCCTATGTCGGACACTGAAGCTTTCTTT. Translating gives CVSSPMSDTEAFF.